The 6 T cell receptor beta chains below were found in one sample sequenced in a study of T cell responses to AZD1222 COVID-19 vaccine. Clones were sequenced by immunoSEQ multiplex PCR, and TCRdb holds only the in-frame ones, with some missing. The profile shows several thousand clones, around 87% of them singletons. The sequences come from peripheral blood, collected 28 days after the second AZD1222 dose. Every receptor here comes from an adult who received the AZD1222 COVID-19 vaccine.

This sequence joins TRBV19 and TRBJ2-5, with D tentatively TRBD1 (5 bases). Germline loops: CDR1 LNHDA, CDR2 SQIVND (reference sequence). V was pared by 5 bases and J by 5 bases, with 18 bases between. This CDR3 has 15 residues. The CDR3 here is CASSPRQLSAETQYF. CDR3 in DNA: TGTGCCAGTAGTCCTCGACAGTTAAGTGCGGAGACCCAGTACTTC.

The chain combines TRBV5-6 with TRBJ2-5; TRBD1 might be the D (6 bases). CDR1 and CDR2 (germline): SGHDT, YYEEEE. The V gene lost 5 bases and the J gene lost 1 base, with 12 bases spanning the gap. The length of the CDR3 is 14 residues. CDR3 bases: TGTGCCAGCAGACTCCGACAGGTCCAAGAGACCCAGTACTTC. It translates to CASRLRQVQETQYF.

This clone showed up just a few times. The V and J genes are TRBV27 and TRBJ1-2, with 10 bases matching TRBD1. This CDR3 is 14 amino acids long. Germline CDR1 MNHEY, CDR2 SMNVEV (reference sequence). J was trimmed by 7 bases and V by 6 bases; bases with no gene match: 8. The CDR3 bases are TGTGCCAGCAGCCCTGGACAGGGGGGTAGTGGCTACACCTTC. Its protein product is CASSPGQGGSGYTF.

The chain links TRBV5-1 to TRBJ2-7, with D perhaps matching TRBD1 (5 bases). Trimming pared 0 bases from V and 2 bases from J, leaving 9 bases between. The CDR3 is 14 residues long. In germline, CDR1 is SGHRS, CDR2 YFSETQ. The CDR3 DNA reads as TGCGCCAGCAGCTTGGATCAGGGAACCTACGAGCAGTACTTC. Protein: CASSLDQGTYEQYF.

The CDR3 loop reads CASSLGSGTDTQYF. CDR3 nucleotides: TGTGCCAGCAGCTTAGGTAGCGGCACAGATACGCAGTATTTT. This chain connects TRBV7-2 to TRBJ2-3; a possible D gene is TRBD2 (5 bases). From germline, CDR1 is SGHTA and CDR2 FQGNSA. Trimming shortened V by 1 base and J by 1 base, and 6 bases separated the two germline ends. The CDR3 runs 14 residues.

The chain employs TRBV19 and TRBJ2-3; D is undetermined. With 7 bases removed from V and 5 bases from J, the gap between germline ends came to 7 bases. The CDR3 runs 11 residues. Germline V gene data show CDR1 as LNHDA and CDR2 as SQIVND (reference sequence). In nucleotides, the CDR3 is TGTGCCAGTACCACCGGAGATACGCAGTATTTT. It yields the protein CASTTGDTQYF. Variable domain in full (rest from reference TRBV19 and TRBJ2-3): DGGITQSPKYLFRKEGQNVTLSCEQNLNHDAMYWYRQDPGQGLRLIYYSQIVNDFQKGDIAEGYSVSREKKESFPLTVTSAQKNPTAFYLCASTTGDTQYFGPGTRLTVL.